The TCR beta chain under discussion was sequenced for a study of CD8+ T cells in alopecia areata. About the study: Tofacitinib was taken orally by treated patients, and the dose was 5 to 10 mg twice daily.

Individuals with alopecia areata gave both lesional scalp punch biopsies and peripheral blood for collection. The CDR3 covers 14 residues. Germline V gene data show CDR1 as MGHRA and CDR2 as YSYEKL. V lost 1 base to trimming and J lost 5 bases, with 9 bases between them. After isolation, RNA underwent reverse transcription to generate cDNA as the sequencing template. TCRdb's copy holds only in-frame clones and misses some; the assay was immunoSEQ multiplex PCR. The sample shows about 120,000 clones, more than 30% of them seen only once. This sequence was found in a human donor with alopecia areata. The sample comprised CD4+ T cells sorted from blood. V and J are TRBV4-1 and TRBJ2-4; either TRBD1 or TRBD2 may fit D (5 bases each). In DNA form, the CDR3 reads TGCGCCAGCAGCCAAGCCCGGGGCGAAAACATTCAGTACTTC. It translates to CASSQARGENIQYF.